The next 31 T cell receptor beta chains were all read from a single sample in a study of blood T cells in healthy people across ages. The authors ran a second PCR of roughly 6 to 12 cycles using a sample-barcoded 5' primer and a J-beta primer mix. Using its own MiXCR run on the 5' RACE reads, TCRdb lists one record per CDR3 protein. Among about 830,000 distinct CDR3 sequences, roughly 64% were seen once, and the ten largest hold around 20%. Specimen: blood. Receptors were obtained from a man younger than 40 in good health.

Comment on this clonotype: One end of the junction is discordant with germline, which a read error may explain. The chain links TRBV6-1 to TRBJ2-4; tentative D call: TRBD1 (6 bases). The last part of the DNA fits TRBJ2-7 better; the J call may be wrong. Germline V gene sequence: CDR1 MNHNS, CDR2 SASEGT. This CDR3 contains 15 residues. The CDR3 sequence: CASSEWTVWGYEQYF. CDR3 nucleotides: TGTGCTAGCAGTGAATGGACAGTATGGGGGTACGAGCAGTACTTC.

The rearrangement links TRBV29-1 to TRBJ2-1; 9 nucleotides match TRBD2. The V and J ends lost 7 bases and 9 bases, in that order; junction bases with no gene match: 10. Germline assignment: CDR1 SQVTM and CDR2 ANQGSEA. The CDR3 is 13 amino acids. The CDR3 bases are TGCAGCGCCTTTTATAGCGGGAGTGGTGAGCAGTTCTTC. This translates into CSAFYSGSGEQFF.

The chain couples TRBV10-2 to TRBJ2-7; 12 nucleotides match TRBD2. Germline trimming cut 6 bases from V and 7 bases from J; bases unmatched to any gene: 10. The germline V gene encodes CDR1 WSHSY and CDR2 SAAADI. This CDR3 spans 15 amino acids. This CDR3 is CASRPPSGRASEQYF. CDR3 sequence (DNA): TGCGCCAGCAGGCCTCCTAGCGGGAGGGCGAGTGAGCAGTACTTC.

CDR3 protein: CATNSESDEQYF. Written as DNA, the CDR3 is TGTGCCACCAATAGCGAGAGTGACGAGCAGTACTTC. This rearrangement joins TRBV6-6 to TRBJ2-5; possible D gene TRBD2, 5 bases. TRBJ2-7 explains the end of the DNA better; the J call may be wrong. The germline V gene has CDR1 MNHNY and CDR2 SVGAGI (reference sequence). The CDR3 is made up of 12 amino acids.

This chain joins TRBV6-6 and TRBJ2-5, with 7 bases fitting TRBD1. V dropped 10 bases and J dropped 5; count of bases not matched to a gene: 10. Germline CDR1 is MNHNY and CDR2 is SVGAGI (reference sequence). This CDR3 spans 13 amino acids. The CDR3 region is CATQRGGQETQYF. The DNA of the CDR3 is TGTGCCACCCAACGAGGGGGACAGGAGACCCAGTACTTC.

The gene calls are TRBV4-2 and TRBJ2-7, with D possibly being TRBD1 (5 bases). The CDR3 has 13 amino acids. Germline CDR1 and CDR2: LGHNA and YNFKEQ. Trimming cost V 0 bases and J 2 bases, with 5 bases left between them. The CDR3 DNA is TGTGCCAGCAGCCAAGAACAGGCCTACGAGCAGTACTTC. It translates to CASSQEQAYEQYF.

In its sample, this clonotype was seen a few times. CDR3 coding DNA: TGTGCCAGCTCACCATTCTCTTCAGGGAGGTTCTACGAGCAGTACTTC. This codes for CASSPFSSGRFYEQYF. The chain couples TRBV18 to TRBJ2-7; D perhaps matches TRBD2 (6 bases). Germline V lookup: CDR1 KGHSH, CDR2 LQKENI. This CDR3 has 16 amino acids. Trimming stripped 2 bases from V and 3 bases from J, with 17 bases between.

V is TRBV29-1 and J is TRBJ1-2, with 12 nucleotides matching TRBD1. This CDR3 has 14 amino acids. V dropped 1 base and J dropped 6; count of bases not matched to a gene: 3. Looked up from germline, CDR1 is SQVTM and CDR2 is ANQGSEA. The CDR3 loop reads CSVEGGTGGDGYTF. In DNA, the CDR3 is TGCAGCGTTGAAGGAGGGACAGGGGGCGATGGCTACACCTTC.

The V call is TRBV18, the J call TRBJ2-1; D remains ambiguous. CDR3 length equals 12 residues. V shed 3 bases and J shed 6 bases, with 6 bases lying between them. In germline, CDR1 is KGHSH, CDR2 LQKENI. CDR3 protein: CASSPDCNEQFF. DNA of the CDR3: TGTGCCAGCTCACCGGATTGCAATGAGCAGTTCTTC.

This clonotype was counted a few times. The CDR3 DNA reads TGTGCCAGTTCTTACGGGGTTGAGACCCAGTACTTC. This translates into CASSYGVETQYF. J is TRBJ2-5 and V is TRBV25-1; a weak D match, TRBD2 (5 bases). Germline CDR1 MGHDK, CDR2 SYGVNS. V shed 9 bases and J shed 5 bases, with 13 bases lying between them. The CDR3 runs to 12 residues.

This rearrangement joins TRBV6-2 or TRBV6-3 to TRBJ2-1; D is unresolved. The CDR3 contains 11 residues. Germline-derived CDR1 and CDR2 are MNHEY and SVGEGT. V lost 7 bases and J 6 bases, leaving 7 bases between the germline ends. The CDR3, as DNA: TGTGCCAGCAAGGCTAGCAATGAGCAGTTCTTC. Translation: CASKASNEQFF.

This clonotype showed up just once. This sequence joins TRBV20-1 and TRBJ2-5; 8 nucleotides align to TRBD2. The CDR3 sequence is 14 residues long. Germline V CDR1 and CDR2: DFQATT, SNEGSKA (reference sequence). Losses at the gene ends were 4 bases for V and 4 bases for J; bases not matched to a gene: 8. CDR3 bases: TGCAGTGCTACCTTAGCGGGAAGGACAGAGACCCAGTACTTC. Translated: CSATLAGRTETQYF.

The table lists this clonotype with a few counts. The gene calls are TRBV7-2 and TRBJ1-4, with 7 bases fitting TRBD1. J gave up 2 bases and V 5 bases, and 5 bases lay outside the gene matches. Germline CDR1 reads SGHTA; CDR2 reads FQGNSA. This CDR3 has 15 residues. The CDR3 protein is CASSPQQGTNEKLFF. Written as DNA, the CDR3 is TGTGCCAGCAGCCCACAACAGGGGACTAATGAAAAACTGTTTTTT. Complete variable domain (other parts from reference TRBV7-2 and TRBJ1-4): GAGVSQSPSNKVTEKGKDVELRCDPISGHTALYWYRQSLGQGLEFLIYFQGNSAPDKSGLPSDRFSAERTGGSVSTLTIQRTQQEDSAVYLCASSPQQGTNEKLFFGSGTQLSVL.

The chain has TRBV29-1 and TRBJ2-7; TRBD2 agrees at 9 bases. CDR1 SQVTM and CDR2 ANQGSEA come from the germline V gene. The CDR3 is 12 residues long. Trimming took 7 bases from V and 4 from J; bases not matched to a gene: 5. CDR3 in amino acids: CSGGRAGYEQYF. The CDR3 region has the DNA TGCAGCGGCGGGAGGGCCGGTTACGAGCAGTACTTC.

This clonotype was observed a few times. The chain couples TRBV6-2 or TRBV6-3 to TRBJ2-7; D is perhaps TRBD2 (6 bases). Germline CDR1 is MNHEY and CDR2 is SVGEGT. The V end lost 8 bases, the J end lost 2 bases, and 16 bases lay between the germline ends. The CDR3 has 14 amino acids. CDR3 DNA: TGTGCCAGCTCGCGGGGCGAGGTTACCTACGAGCAGTACTTC. It codes for CASSRGEVTYEQYF.

The chain joins TRBV25-1 to TRBJ2-1, with a possible D match to TRBD2 (5 bases). This CDR3 spans 12 amino acids. Germline V CDR1 and CDR2: MGHDK, SYGVNS. Deletions cut 5 bases from V and 5 bases from J, with 7 bases between. The CDR3 coding sequence is TGTGCCAGCAGTCACGGGGACAATGAGCAGTTCTTC. Its protein is CASSHGDNEQFF.

The genes are TRBV27 and TRBJ2-1; a possible D gene is TRBD2 (6 bases). Germline values: CDR1 MNHEY, CDR2 SMNVEV (reference sequence). V lost 5 bases and J 6 bases, leaving 14 bases between the germline ends. This CDR3 spans 14 amino acids. This chain's CDR3 is CASSITSSSNEQFF. The DNA for the CDR3 is TGTGCCAGCAGTATCACTAGCAGTTCCAATGAGCAGTTCTTC.

The rearrangement links TRBV12-3 or TRBV12-4 to TRBJ2-3; TRBD1 agrees at 7 bases. CDR3 size: 14 residues. Losses at the gene ends were 6 bases for V and 2 bases for J; bases not matched to a gene: 5. CDR3 DNA sequence: TGTGCCAGCAGCGGGACAGATTACACAGATACGCAGTATTTT. This sequence encodes CASSGTDYTDTQYF.

This chain joins TRBV7-2 and TRBJ2-5, with no clear D. The germline gives CDR1 SGHTA, CDR2 FQGNSA. The V gene lost 3 bases and the J gene lost 1 base, with 6 bases spanning the gap. The CDR3 is made up of 13 amino acids. CDR3 residues: CASSFATQETQYF. The CDR3 nucleotides are TGTGCCAGCAGCTTCGCCACCCAAGAGACCCAGTACTTC.

The genes are TRBV4-1 and TRBJ2-2, with TRBD2 as a possible D gene (5 bases). The CDR3 has 15 residues. Germline lookup yields CDR1 MGHRA and CDR2 YSYEKL. With 4 bases removed from V and 6 bases from J, the gap between germline ends came to 15 bases. CDR3 sequence: CASSLRGSGAGELFF. The CDR3 DNA reads TGCGCCAGCAGCCTCCGGGGTTCGGGCGCCGGGGAGCTGTTTTTT.

The rearrangement links TRBV27 to TRBJ2-5; TRBD1 agrees at 9 bases. V lost 6 bases, J lost 2 bases, and 7 bases stayed unmatched. The germline V gene has CDR1 MNHEY and CDR2 SMNVEV (reference sequence). The CDR3 has 15 residues. Written as DNA, the CDR3 is TGTGCCAGCAGCCGCCGGGACAGGGATCAAGAGACCCAGTACTTC. Protein sequence: CASSRRDRDQETQYF.

V usage is TRBV12-3 or TRBV12-4 and J usage is TRBJ1-5; a weak D match, TRBD1 (5 bases). The CDR3 consists of 14 residues. The V end lost 1 base, the J end lost 9 bases, and 13 bases lay between the germline ends. CDR3 sequence: CASSLGGEQPPQHF. CDR3 sequence (DNA): TGTGCCAGCAGTTTAGGGGGGGAGCAGCCGCCCCAGCATTTT.

CDR3 nucleotide sequence: TGTGCCAGCAGCTTGTTCCCCGCCAGGGATGGGTACGAGCAGTACTTC. Protein product: CASSLFPARDGYEQYF. The rearrangement uses TRBV5-6 and TRBJ2-5; the D gene is possibly TRBD1 (5 bases). The tail of the sequence fits TRBJ2-7 better, so the J call may be wrong. This CDR3 is 16 amino acids long. The germline V gene has CDR1 SGHDT and CDR2 YYEEEE.

As regards this clonotype: One junction end disagrees with the germline gene, perhaps due to a read error. The chain employs TRBV6-6 and TRBJ2-3, with TRBD1 as a possible D gene (5 bases). The CDR3 is made up of 14 amino acids. The germline gives CDR1 MNHNY, CDR2 SVGAGI (reference sequence). This CDR3 reads CASRLDTNTDAQYF. CDR3 in DNA: TGTGCCAGCAGACTGGACACTAACACAGATGCGCAGTATTTT.

This clonotype was observed once. The rearrangement links TRBV29-1 to TRBJ1-2; weak D call: TRBD1 (5 bases). The germline CDR1 and CDR2 sequences are SQVTM and ANQGSEA. There are 12 residues in the CDR3. V shed 5 bases and J shed 4 bases, with 11 bases lying between them. CDR3 bases: TGCAGCGTTTGGGGGGGAACCTATGGCTACACCTTC. Its translation: CSVWGGTYGYTF. Drawing the rest from reference TRBV29-1 and TRBJ1-2, the complete variable domain is SAVISQKPSRDICQRGTSLTIQCQVDSQVTMMFWYRQQPGQSLTLIATANQGSEATYESGFVIDKFPISRPNLTFSTLTVSNMSPEDSSIYLCSVWGGTYGYTFGSGTRLTVV.

This clonotype occurred a few times. A much larger clone lies a single base off, so this may be a read error. Here the CDR3 DNA reads TGCGCCAGCGGCCTGAGCTCTGGGGCCAACGTCCTGACTTTC. Translation: CASGLSSGANVLTF. The rearrangement joins TRBV5-1 to TRBJ2-6; D is ambiguous. This CDR3 is 14 amino acids long. Per the germline V gene, CDR1 is SGHRS and CDR2 is YFSETQ. V was pared by 7 bases and J by 0 bases, with 8 bases between.

This clonotype appeared a few times. This chain joins TRBV4-3 and TRBJ1-2; TRBD1 agrees at 7 bases. The CDR3 sequence is 15 residues long. CDR1 is LGHNA and CDR2 is YSLEER in the germline V gene. Losses at the gene ends were 1 base for V and 4 bases for J; bases not matched to a gene: 6. CDR3 sequence (DNA): TGCGCCAGCAGCCAAGGGCAGGGGGATACCTATGGCTACACCTTC. Its translation is CASSQGQGDTYGYTF.

The rearrangement uses TRBV3-1 and TRBJ2-1; no firm D call. CDR1 and CDR2 (germline): LGHDT, YNNKEL (reference sequence). Trimming shortened V by 4 bases and J by 1 base, and 11 bases separated the two germline ends. The CDR3 totals 15 residues. CDR3 sequence reads: CASSPTQSSYNEQFF. DNA of the CDR3: TGTGCCAGCAGCCCCACGCAGTCATCCTACAATGAGCAGTTCTTC.

The chain combines TRBV12-3 or TRBV12-4 with TRBJ2-5; D not resolved. The CDR3 has 16 amino acids. Between the trimmed V and J ends, which lost 2 bases and 11 bases, there was a span of 24 bases. The CDR3 sequence: CASSLIARFRDNEQYF. The CDR3 coding sequence is TGTGCCAGCAGTTTAATCGCTAGGTTTCGCGACAATGAGCAGTACTTC.

The CDR3 DNA sequence: TGCAGTGCTCAAGTACGGGGGGGAACGGATGAGCAGTTCTTC. It is translated as CSAQVRGGTDEQFF. J is TRBJ2-1 and V is TRBV20-1; 8 bases map to TRBD2. CDR3 size: 14 residues. Germline CDR1 DFQATT, CDR2 SNEGSKA (reference sequence). Germline trimming cut 5 bases from V and 8 bases from J; bases unmatched to any gene: 11.

The J gene is TRBJ1-2, the V gene TRBV5-5, with unresolved D. The CDR3 contains 15 residues. Germline CDR1 is SGHKS and CDR2 is YYEKEE (reference sequence). V dropped 3 bases and J dropped 2 bases, with 14 bases sitting between them. CDR3 residues: CASSYGGNLNYGYTF. DNA of the CDR3: TGTGCCAGCAGCTATGGAGGGAACCTCAACTATGGCTACACCTTC. Using reference TRBV5-5 and TRBJ1-2 for the parts outside the CDR3, the full variable domain is DAGVTQSPTHLIKTRGQQVTLRCSPISGHKSVSWYQQVLGQGPQFIFQYYEKEERGRGNFPDRFSARQFPNYSSELNVNALLLGDSALYLCASSYGGNLNYGYTFGSGTRLTVV.